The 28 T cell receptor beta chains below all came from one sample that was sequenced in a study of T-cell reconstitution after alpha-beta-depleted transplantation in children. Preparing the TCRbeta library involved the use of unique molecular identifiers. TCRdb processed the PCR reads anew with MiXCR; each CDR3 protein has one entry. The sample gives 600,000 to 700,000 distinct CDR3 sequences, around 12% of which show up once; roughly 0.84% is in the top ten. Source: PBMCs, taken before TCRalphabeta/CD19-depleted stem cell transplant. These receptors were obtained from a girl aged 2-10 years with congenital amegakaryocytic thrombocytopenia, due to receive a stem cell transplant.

The CDR3 sequence is CSAPKSGAETQYF. CDR3 DNA sequence: TGCAGTGCCCCAAAAAGCGGGGCGGAGACCCAGTACTTC. The chain links TRBV20-1 to TRBJ2-5, with TRBD2 matching 7 bases. The CDR3 is 13 residues long. Germline assignment: CDR1 DFQATT and CDR2 SNEGSKA (reference sequence). Trimming removed 6 bases from V and 5 bases from J; junction bases left unmatched: 9.

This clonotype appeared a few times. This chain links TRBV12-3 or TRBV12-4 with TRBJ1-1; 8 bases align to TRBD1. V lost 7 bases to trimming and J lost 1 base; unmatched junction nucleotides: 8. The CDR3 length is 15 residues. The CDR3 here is CASNHRGGSNTEAFF. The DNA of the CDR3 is TGTGCCAGCAACCACAGGGGGGGATCGAACACTGAAGCTTTCTTT.

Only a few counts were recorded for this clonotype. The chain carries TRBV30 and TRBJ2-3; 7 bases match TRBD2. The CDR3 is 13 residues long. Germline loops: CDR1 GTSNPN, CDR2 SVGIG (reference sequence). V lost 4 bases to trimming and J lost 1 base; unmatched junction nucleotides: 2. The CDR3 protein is CAWTSGRTDTQYF. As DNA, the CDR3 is TGTGCCTGGACTAGCGGCCGCACAGATACGCAGTATTTT. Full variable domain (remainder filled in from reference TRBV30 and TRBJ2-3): SQTIHQWPATLVQPVGSPLSLECTVEGTSNPNLYWYRQAAGRGLQLLFYSVGIGQISSEVPQNLSASRPQDRQFILSSKKLLLSDSGFYLCAWTSGRTDTQYFGPGTRLTVL.

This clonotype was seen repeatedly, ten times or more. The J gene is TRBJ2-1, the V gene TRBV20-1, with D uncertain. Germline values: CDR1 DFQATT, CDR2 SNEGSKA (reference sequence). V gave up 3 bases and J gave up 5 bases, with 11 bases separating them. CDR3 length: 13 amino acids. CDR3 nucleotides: TGCAGTGCTAGTAGGACGAACGACAATGAGCAGTTCTTC. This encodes CSASRTNDNEQFF.

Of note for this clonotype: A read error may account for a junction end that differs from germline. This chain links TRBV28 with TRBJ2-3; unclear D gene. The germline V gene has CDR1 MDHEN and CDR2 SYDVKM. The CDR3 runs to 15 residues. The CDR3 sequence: CASGLGKGLWDTQYF. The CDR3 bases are TGTGCCAGCGGTTTGGGAAAGGGCTTGTGGGATACGCAGTATTTT.

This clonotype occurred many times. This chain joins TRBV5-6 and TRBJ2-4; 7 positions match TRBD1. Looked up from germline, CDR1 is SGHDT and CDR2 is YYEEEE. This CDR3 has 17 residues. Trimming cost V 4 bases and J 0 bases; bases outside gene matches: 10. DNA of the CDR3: TGTGCCAGCAGCCTTCAGACAGGGTCCAGAGCCAAAAACATTCAGTACTTC. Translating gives CASSLQTGSRAKNIQYF.

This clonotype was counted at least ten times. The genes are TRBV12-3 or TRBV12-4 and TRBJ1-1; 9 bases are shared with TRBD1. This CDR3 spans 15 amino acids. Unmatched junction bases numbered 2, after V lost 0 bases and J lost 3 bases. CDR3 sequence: CASSLAGQGYTEAFF. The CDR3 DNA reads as TGTGCCAGCAGTTTAGCGGGACAGGGATACACTGAAGCTTTCTTT.

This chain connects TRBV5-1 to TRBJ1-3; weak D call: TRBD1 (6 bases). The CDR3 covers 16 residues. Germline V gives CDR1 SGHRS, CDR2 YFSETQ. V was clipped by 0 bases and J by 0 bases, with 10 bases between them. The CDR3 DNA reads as TGCGCCAGCAGCTTGGGACAGGCAAGCTCTGGAAACACCATATATTTT. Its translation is CASSLGQASSGNTIYF.

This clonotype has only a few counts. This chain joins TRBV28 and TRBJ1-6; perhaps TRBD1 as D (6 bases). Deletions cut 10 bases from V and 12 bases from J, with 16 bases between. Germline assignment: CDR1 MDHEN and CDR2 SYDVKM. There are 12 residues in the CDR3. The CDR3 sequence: CATFITGLPLHF. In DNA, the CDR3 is TGTGCCACCTTCATAACAGGGTTACCCCTCCACTTT.

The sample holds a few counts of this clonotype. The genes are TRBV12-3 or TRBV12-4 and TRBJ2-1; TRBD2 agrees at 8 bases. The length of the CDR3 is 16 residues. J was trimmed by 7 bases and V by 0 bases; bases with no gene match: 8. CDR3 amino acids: CASSLAGGRLGNEQFF. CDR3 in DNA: TGTGCCAGCAGTTTAGCGGGCGGGAGGTTGGGAAATGAGCAGTTCTTC.

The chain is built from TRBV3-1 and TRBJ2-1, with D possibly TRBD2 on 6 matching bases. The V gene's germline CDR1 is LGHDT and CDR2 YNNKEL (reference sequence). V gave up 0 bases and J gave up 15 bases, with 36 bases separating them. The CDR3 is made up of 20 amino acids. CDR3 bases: TGTGCCAGCAGCCAAGATTGGCTCCGACGGCGGGCGGGACCACACGCCCGTAGGTTCTTC. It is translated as CASSQDWLRRRAGPHARRFF.

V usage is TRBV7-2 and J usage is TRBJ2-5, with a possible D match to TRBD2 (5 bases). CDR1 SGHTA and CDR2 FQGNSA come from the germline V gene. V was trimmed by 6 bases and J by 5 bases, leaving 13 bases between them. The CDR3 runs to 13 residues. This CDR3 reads CASRVWTEETQYF. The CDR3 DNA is TGTGCCAGCAGGGTATGGACTGAGGAGACCCAGTACTTC.

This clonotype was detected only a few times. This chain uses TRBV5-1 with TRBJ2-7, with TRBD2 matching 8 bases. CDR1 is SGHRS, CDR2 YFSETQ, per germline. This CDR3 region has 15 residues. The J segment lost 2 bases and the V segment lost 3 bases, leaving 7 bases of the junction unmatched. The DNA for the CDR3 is TGCGCCAGCAGCTGGACTAGCTCAAGAACCTACGAGCAGTACTTC. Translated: CASSWTSSRTYEQYF.

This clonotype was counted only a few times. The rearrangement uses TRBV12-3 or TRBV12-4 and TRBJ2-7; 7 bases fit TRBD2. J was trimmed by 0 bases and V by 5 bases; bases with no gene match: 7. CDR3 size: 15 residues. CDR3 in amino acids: CASSTTSHSSYEQYF. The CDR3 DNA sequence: TGTGCCAGCAGTACGACTAGCCACAGCTCCTACGAGCAGTACTTC.

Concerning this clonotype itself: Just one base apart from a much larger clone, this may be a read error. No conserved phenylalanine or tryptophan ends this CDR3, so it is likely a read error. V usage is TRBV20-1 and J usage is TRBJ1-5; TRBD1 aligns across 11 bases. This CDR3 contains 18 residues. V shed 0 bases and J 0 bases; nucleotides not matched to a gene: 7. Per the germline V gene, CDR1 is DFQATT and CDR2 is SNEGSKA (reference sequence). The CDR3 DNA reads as TGCAGTGCTAGAGATTCTGGACAGGGGGCTTCTAGCAATCAGCCCCAGCATTAT. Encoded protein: CSARDSGQGASSNQPQHY.

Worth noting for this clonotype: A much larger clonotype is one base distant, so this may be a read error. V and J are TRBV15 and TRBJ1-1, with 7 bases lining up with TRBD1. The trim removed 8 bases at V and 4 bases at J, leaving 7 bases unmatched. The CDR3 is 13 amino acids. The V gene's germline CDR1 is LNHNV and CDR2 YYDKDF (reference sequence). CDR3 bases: TGTGCCACCGGTGGACAGGTTGGCACTGAAGCTTTCTTT. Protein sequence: CATGGQVGTEAFF.

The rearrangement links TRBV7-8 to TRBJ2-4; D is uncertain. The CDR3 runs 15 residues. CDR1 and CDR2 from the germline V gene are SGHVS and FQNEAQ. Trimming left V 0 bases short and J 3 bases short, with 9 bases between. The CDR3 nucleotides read TGTGCCAGCAGCTTAGCCCCCCGAGGCAAAAACATTCAGTACTTC. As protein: CASSLAPRGKNIQYF.

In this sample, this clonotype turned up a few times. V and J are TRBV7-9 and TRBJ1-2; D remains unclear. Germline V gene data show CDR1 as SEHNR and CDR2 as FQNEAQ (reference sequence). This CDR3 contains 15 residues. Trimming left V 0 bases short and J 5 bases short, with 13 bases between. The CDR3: CASSLAVLGSYGYTF. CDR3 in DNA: TGTGCCAGCAGCTTAGCAGTCCTCGGGTCATATGGCTACACCTTC.

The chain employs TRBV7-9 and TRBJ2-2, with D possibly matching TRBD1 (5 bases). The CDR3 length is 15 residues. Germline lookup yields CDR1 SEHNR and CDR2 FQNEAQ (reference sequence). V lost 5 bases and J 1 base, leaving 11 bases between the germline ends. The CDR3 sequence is CASSTQTGNTGELFF. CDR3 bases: TGTGCCAGCAGCACCCAAACAGGGAACACCGGGGAGCTGTTTTTT.

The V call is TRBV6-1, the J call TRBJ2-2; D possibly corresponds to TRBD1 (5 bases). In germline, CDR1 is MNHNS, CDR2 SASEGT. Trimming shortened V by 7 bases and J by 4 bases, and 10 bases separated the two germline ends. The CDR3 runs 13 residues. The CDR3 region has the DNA TGTGCCAGCATCGACAGTACCACCGGGGAGCTGTTTTTT. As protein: CASIDSTTGELFF.

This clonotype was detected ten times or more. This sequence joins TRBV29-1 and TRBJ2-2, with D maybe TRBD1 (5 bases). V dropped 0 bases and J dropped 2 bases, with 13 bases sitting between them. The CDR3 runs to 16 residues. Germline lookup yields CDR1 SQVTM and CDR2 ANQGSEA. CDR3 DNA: TGCAGCGTTGAAGATTGGGGCAGGGATAACACCGGGGAGCTGTTTTTT. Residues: CSVEDWGRDNTGELFF.

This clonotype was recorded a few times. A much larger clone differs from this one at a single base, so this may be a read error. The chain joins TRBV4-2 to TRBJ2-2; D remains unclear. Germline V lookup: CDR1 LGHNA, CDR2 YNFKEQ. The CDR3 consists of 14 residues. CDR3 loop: CASSPGPNSGELFF. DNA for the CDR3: TGTGCCAGCAGCCCCGGGCCGAACTCCGGGGAGCTGTTTTTT.

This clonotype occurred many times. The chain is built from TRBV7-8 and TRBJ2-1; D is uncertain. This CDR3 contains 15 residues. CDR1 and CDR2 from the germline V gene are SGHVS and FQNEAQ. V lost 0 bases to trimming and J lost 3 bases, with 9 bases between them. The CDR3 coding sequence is TGTGCCAGCAGCTTAGCGCGAGTGGGCTACAATGAGCAGTTCTTC. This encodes CASSLARVGYNEQFF.

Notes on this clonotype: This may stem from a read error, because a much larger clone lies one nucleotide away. The CDR3 region has the DNA TGCGCCAGCAGCTTGTATCTGTTACAAGAGACCCAGTCCTTC. It encodes CASSLYLLQETQSF. The chain has TRBV5-1 and TRBJ2-5; no clear D. Germline assignment: CDR1 SGHRS and CDR2 YFSETQ. The length of the CDR3 is 14 residues.

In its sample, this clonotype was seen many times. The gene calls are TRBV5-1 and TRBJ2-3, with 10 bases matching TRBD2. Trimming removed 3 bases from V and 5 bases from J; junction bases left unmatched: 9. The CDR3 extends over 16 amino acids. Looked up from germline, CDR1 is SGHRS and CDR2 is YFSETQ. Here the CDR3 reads CASSYILAGVGDTQYF. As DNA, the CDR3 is TGCGCCAGCAGCTACATTCTAGCGGGAGTGGGAGATACGCAGTATTTT.

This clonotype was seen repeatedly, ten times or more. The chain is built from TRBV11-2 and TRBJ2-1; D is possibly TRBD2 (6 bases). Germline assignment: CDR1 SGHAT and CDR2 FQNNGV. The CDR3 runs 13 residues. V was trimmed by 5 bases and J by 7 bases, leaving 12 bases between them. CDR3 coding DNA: TGTGCCAGCAGCCCCGGGACTCTTAATGAGCAGTTCTTC. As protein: CASSPGTLNEQFF.

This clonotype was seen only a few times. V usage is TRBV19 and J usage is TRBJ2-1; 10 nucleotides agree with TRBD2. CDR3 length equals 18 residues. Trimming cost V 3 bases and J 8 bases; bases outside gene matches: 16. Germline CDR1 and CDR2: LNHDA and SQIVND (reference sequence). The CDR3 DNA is TGTGCCAGTAGTATTTTCTCGATGGGGCTAGCGGGAGTCGATGAGCAGTTCTTC. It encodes CASSIFSMGLAGVDEQFF.

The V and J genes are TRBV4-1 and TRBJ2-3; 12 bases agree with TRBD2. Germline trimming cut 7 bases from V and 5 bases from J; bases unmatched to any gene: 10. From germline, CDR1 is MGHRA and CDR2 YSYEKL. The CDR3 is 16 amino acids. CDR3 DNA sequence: TGCGCCAGCACCCCAAGCCCGGGACTAGCGGGAGATACGCAGTATTTT. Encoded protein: CASTPSPGLAGDTQYF.